A selection of T cell receptor beta chains follows, all from one sample in a study of cytomegalovirus exposure and HLA in healthy donors. This table comes from immunoSEQ multiplex PCR, and its TCRdb copy is limited to in-frame clones, with some not included. The table lists roughly 110,000 clones, 55% to 65% of them singletons. The sequenced sample consisted of PBMCs. These receptors were collected from a woman between 25 and 40 years old in good health and CMV-seronegative. The CDR3 runs from the conserved cysteine through the conserved F or W. D genes are given only for firm matches. Only some rows state a clone size, as once, few, many or a class for expanded clones.

j_gene,v_gene,d_gene,abundance,CDR3nt,CDR3aa
TRBJ1-2,TRBV5-1,TRBD1,.,TGCGCCAGCAGCCAGGGGGAAAACTATGGCTACACCTTC,CASSQGENYGYTF
TRBJ2-7,TRBV28,TRBD2,.,TGTGCCAGCAGTTTATCGGATAGCGGGACGGCCATTTACGAGCAGTACTTC,CASSLSDSGTAIYEQYF
TRBJ2-7,TRBV6-6,.,.,TGTGCCAGCAGCCGACTAGCCTACGAGCAGTACTTC,CASSRLAYEQYF
TRBJ2-3,TRBV27,.,few,TGTGCCAGCAGTACCCCCGGCCGCGCTAGCGCTAGCACAGATACGCAGTATTTT,CASSTPGRASASTDTQYF
TRBJ2-7,TRBV27,TRBD1,.,TGTGCCAGCAGTTTCAGGACAGGGGGACGCGAGCAGTACTTC,CASSFRTGGREQYF
TRBJ2-5,TRBV2,TRBD2,few,TGTGCCAGCAGTGAATCAACTAGCGGGAGCCAAGAGACCCAGTACTTC,CASSESTSGSQETQYF
TRBJ2-1,TRBV20-1,.,few,TGCAGTGCGACTTACAATGAGCAGTTCTTC,CSATYNEQFF
TRBJ2-7,TRBV28,TRBD2,.,TGTGCCAGCAGTTTGACTAGCGGATACTACGAGCAGTACTTC,CASSLTSGYYEQYF
TRBJ2-1,TRBV6-4,TRBD2,.,TGTGCCAGCAGTGACCCTAGCGGGGACCACAATGAGCAGTTCTTC,CASSDPSGDHNEQFF
TRBJ1-1,TRBV29-1,.,once,TGCAGCGTTGAAGGGCAGGGTAACACTGAAGCTTTCTTT,CSVEGQGNTEAFF
TRBJ1-6,TRBV30,.,once,TGTGCCTGGAGTTTGGGACAAAATAATTCCCCCCTCCACTTT,CAWSLGQNNSPLHF
TRBJ2-3,TRBV20-1,.,.,TGCAGTGCGGAACAGGTAGATACGCAGTATTTT,CSAEQVDTQYF
TRBJ2-6,TRBV5-6,.,.,TGTGCCAGCAGCTCTAAGATTCGGGCTGGGGCCAACGTCCTGACTTTC,CASSSKIRAGANVLTF
TRBJ2-7,TRBV2,.,.,TGTGCCAGCAGTGGTGGGACATCATACGAGCAGTACTTC,CASSGGTSYEQYF
TRBJ2-1,TRBV9,TRBD2,.,TGTGCCAGCAGCGTATCTAGCGGGACCACCTACAATGAGCAGTTCTTC,CASSVSSGTTYNEQFF
TRBJ1-2,TRBV6-5,TRBD1,.,TGTGCCAGCAGTACCCGGACAGGGCTCGGCTACACCTTC,CASSTRTGLGYTF
TRBJ2-7,TRBV29-1,TRBD1,.,TGCAGCGTGATGACCCCGGGACAGTCCTACGAGCAGTACTTC,CSVMTPGQSYEQYF
TRBJ2-1,TRBV4-3,.,.,TGCGCCAGCAGCCAAGATTATAACAGGGCCATCATCAATGAGCAGTTCTTC,CASSQDYNRAIINEQFF
TRBJ1-1,TRBV7-3,TRBD1,few,TGTGCCAGCAGCCAGGGGGCCGGCACTGAAGCTTTCTTT,CASSQGAGTEAFF
TRBJ2-7,TRBV6-5,.,.,TGTGCCAGCCATCGAGCGGGCATCAGCTCCTACGAGCAGTACTTC,CASHRAGISSYEQYF
TRBJ2-7,TRBV27,.,.,TGTGCCAGCAGTTCTGGGACAACCTACGAGCAGTACTTC,CASSSGTTYEQYF
TRBJ2-7,TRBV28,.,.,TGTGCCAGCAGTTTATCGTCGAGCGAGCAGTACTTC,CASSLSSSEQYF
TRBJ2-7,TRBV19,TRBD2,few,TGTGCCAGTAGTCGGACTAGCGGAACTCGGGGGCAGTACTTC,CASSRTSGTRGQYF
TRBJ1-3,TRBV19,.,.,TGTGCCAGTACCGCCCCACCAGACACCATATATTTT,CASTAPPDTIYF
TRBJ2-7,TRBV28,TRBD1,.,TGTGCCAGCAGTTTCCGGGACAGGGACTCCTACGAGCAGTACTTC,CASSFRDRDSYEQYF
TRBJ2-7,TRBV29-1,.,.,TGCAGCGTTAGGGACACCACCTACGAGCAGTACTTC,CSVRDTTYEQYF
TRBJ1-5,TRBV7-6,TRBD1,.,TGTGCCAGCAGCTCCAGGACAGGAGGCCAGCCCCAGCATTTT,CASSSRTGGQPQHF
TRBJ1-2,TRBV5-4,.,once,TGTGCCAGCAGCATTGACAAAAACTATGGCTACACCTTC,CASSIDKNYGYTF
TRBJ2-7,TRBV6-1,.,few,TGTGCCAGCAGTAGGTCACAGGGCTTCGAGCAGTACTTC,CASSRSQGFEQYF
TRBJ2-1,TRBV4-3,TRBD2,.,TGCGCCAGCAGCCAAGATAGCGGGAGGGCCCCCAATGAGCAGTTCTTC,CASSQDSGRAPNEQFF
TRBJ2-5,TRBV4-3,TRBD1,few,TGCGCCAGCAGCCAAGATGGGACAGGGGTGGAGACCCAGTACTTC,CASSQDGTGVETQYF